These T cell receptor beta chains were read from a single sample in a study of blood T cells in healthy people across ages. MiXCR was run by TCRdb on the 5' RACE reads, yielding one entry per CDR3 protein. The sample has more than 650,000 distinct CDR3 sequences, 22% seen once. The sequencing sample was made of blood. All receptors derive from a man between 65 and 85 years old in good health. The CDR3 runs from the conserved cysteine through the conserved F or W. Fields, in order: D gene, clone size, CDR3 length, J gene, V gene, CDR3 DNA, CDR3 protein. A D gene is named only where the DNA matches it firmly. Clone size, where shown, is once, few, many, or a class for clones that have expanded.

D gene: TRBD1
clone size: few
CDR3 length: 24
J gene: TRBJ2-3
V gene: TRBV28
CDR3 DNA: TGTGCCAGCAGTCCTTACCGGGACAGGGTTGGAGTCGGAATATACCCAACTAGCACAGATACGCAGTATTTT
CDR3 protein: CASSPYRDRVGVGIYPTSTDTQYF

D gene: TRBD2
clone size: -
CDR3 length: 14
J gene: TRBJ2-1
V gene: TRBV6-6
CDR3 DNA: TGTGCCAGCAGTTATAGCGGGGGACCCAATGAGCAGTTCTTC
CDR3 protein: CASSYSGGPNEQFF

D gene: -
clone size: many
CDR3 length: 13
J gene: TRBJ2-7
V gene: TRBV5-8
CDR3 DNA: TGTGCCAGCAACGTTCCAGGGGGGTACGAGCAGTACTTC
CDR3 protein: CASNVPGGYEQYF

D gene: -
clone size: -
CDR3 length: 14
J gene: TRBJ1-1
V gene: TRBV7-8
CDR3 DNA: TGTGCCAGCAGCCCGGGGGAGGGCAACACTGAAGCTTTCTTT
CDR3 protein: CASSPGEGNTEAFF

D gene: -
clone size: few
CDR3 length: 14
J gene: TRBJ2-7
V gene: TRBV7-6
CDR3 DNA: TGTGCCAGCAGCCACGGGACACAAAGGCACGAGCAGTACTTC
CDR3 protein: CASSHGTQRHEQYF

D gene: -
clone size: few
CDR3 length: 13
J gene: TRBJ1-2
V gene: TRBV7-2
CDR3 DNA: TGTGCCAGCAGCTCTCAGGTCCCCCATGGCTACACCTTC
CDR3 protein: CASSSQVPHGYTF

D gene: -
clone size: few
CDR3 length: 15
J gene: TRBJ1-4
V gene: TRBV4-1
CDR3 DNA: TGCGCCAGCAGCCAAGGGGCAGGGGATTATGAAAAACTGTTTTTT
CDR3 protein: CASSQGAGDYEKLFF

D gene: -
clone size: -
CDR3 length: 12
J gene: TRBJ1-1
V gene: TRBV12-3/TRBV12-4
CDR3 DNA: TGTGCCAGCAGCTCAATGAACATTGAAGCTTTCTTT
CDR3 protein: CASSSMNIEAFF

D gene: -
clone size: -
CDR3 length: 16
J gene: TRBJ2-7
V gene: TRBV7-9
CDR3 DNA: TGTGCCAGCAGCTTAGGTTCAGGCAGGACTTCCTACGAGCAGTACTTC
CDR3 protein: CASSLGSGRTSYEQYF

D gene: TRBD2
clone size: few
CDR3 length: 18
J gene: TRBJ2-3
V gene: TRBV3-1
CDR3 DNA: TGTGCCAGCAGCCAAGCTGTTCCTAGCGGTGGGGTTACAGATACGCAGTATTTT
CDR3 protein: CASSQAVPSGGVTDTQYF

D gene: -
clone size: few
CDR3 length: 13
J gene: TRBJ1-6
V gene: TRBV7-8
CDR3 DNA: TGTGCCAGTAAGAGGGCTCTTAATTCACCCCTCCACTTT
CDR3 protein: CASKRALNSPLHF

D gene: TRBD1
clone size: few
CDR3 length: 16
J gene: TRBJ2-1
V gene: TRBV7-3
CDR3 DNA: TGTGCCAGCAGCAGACCCGGGACAGGGCCATACAATGAGCAGTTCTTC
CDR3 protein: CASSRPGTGPYNEQFF

D gene: -
clone size: few
CDR3 length: 14
J gene: TRBJ2-5
V gene: TRBV15
CDR3 DNA: TGTGCCACCAGCAGCTTTAGCGGCCAAGAGACCCAGTACTTC
CDR3 protein: CATSSFSGQETQYF

D gene: TRBD2
clone size: few
CDR3 length: 14
J gene: TRBJ2-7
V gene: TRBV12-3/TRBV12-4
CDR3 DNA: TGTGCCAGCAGTTTACGGGGAGGGGCCTACGAGCAGTACTTC
CDR3 protein: CASSLRGGAYEQYF

D gene: -
clone size: few
CDR3 length: 14
J gene: TRBJ2-1
V gene: TRBV6-1
CDR3 DNA: TGTGCCAGCCACCCTCCACCGGGACCCTATGAGCAGTTCTTC
CDR3 protein: CASHPPPGPYEQFF

D gene: -
clone size: few
CDR3 length: 11
J gene: TRBJ1-1
V gene: TRBV28
CDR3 DNA: TGTGCCAGCGAAGCCGACACTGAAGCTTTCTTT
CDR3 protein: CASEADTEAFF

D gene: -
clone size: many
CDR3 length: 16
J gene: TRBJ2-1
V gene: TRBV10-3
CDR3 DNA: TGTGCCATCAGTGAGTTGGACAGATCTACCTACAATGAGCAGTTCTTC
CDR3 protein: CAISELDRSTYNEQFF

D gene: -
clone size: few
CDR3 length: 13
J gene: TRBJ1-2
V gene: TRBV18
CDR3 DNA: TGTGCCAGCTCACCGGATCAGGATTATGGCTACACCTTC
CDR3 protein: CASSPDQDYGYTF

D gene: -
clone size: -
CDR3 length: 15
J gene: TRBJ1-3
V gene: TRBV20-1
CDR3 DNA: TGCAGTGCTAGAGATCTTCTGATGTCTGGAAACACCATATATTTT
CDR3 protein: CSARDLLMSGNTIYF

D gene: -
clone size: many
CDR3 length: 13
J gene: TRBJ1-5
V gene: TRBV7-6
CDR3 DNA: TGTGCCAGCAGCTTAGAAAGAGATCAGCCCCAGCATTTT
CDR3 protein: CASSLERDQPQHF

D gene: -
clone size: few
CDR3 length: 14
J gene: TRBJ1-5
V gene: TRBV12-3/TRBV12-4
CDR3 DNA: TGTGCCAGCAGTTTAGGGCTGGCTCAGCAGCCCCAGCATTTT
CDR3 protein: CASSLGLAQQPQHF

D gene: -
clone size: -
CDR3 length: 14
J gene: TRBJ2-5
V gene: TRBV2
CDR3 DNA: TGTGCCAGCGGCCGTGACAGAAGCCAAGAGACCCAGTACTTC
CDR3 protein: CASGRDRSQETQYF

D gene: -
clone size: few
CDR3 length: 16
J gene: TRBJ2-3
V gene: TRBV12-3/TRBV12-4
CDR3 DNA: TGTGCCAGCAGAAAGGGGCAGGAACGCACGACAGATACGCAGTATTTT
CDR3 protein: CASRKGQERTTDTQYF

D gene: TRBD2
clone size: -
CDR3 length: 16
J gene: TRBJ2-1
V gene: TRBV2
CDR3 DNA: TGTGCCAGCACCCTGGGGGGAGGGGCCGCCTACAATGAGCAGTTCTTC
CDR3 protein: CASTLGGGAAYNEQFF

D gene: TRBD1
clone size: few
CDR3 length: 14
J gene: TRBJ2-3
V gene: TRBV2
CDR3 DNA: TGTGCCAGCCGGACAGGGCCGTTCCAAGATACGCAGTATTTT
CDR3 protein: CASRTGPFQDTQYF

D gene: -
clone size: -
CDR3 length: 13
J gene: TRBJ1-2
V gene: TRBV6-5
CDR3 DNA: TGTGCCAGCCGGGGGGGTCTTCGGTTTGGCTACACCTTC
CDR3 protein: CASRGGLRFGYTF

D gene: TRBD2
clone size: few
CDR3 length: 16
J gene: TRBJ2-1
V gene: TRBV6-5
CDR3 DNA: TGTGCCAGCAGCCTGGGAGGGCCTAAGGGGTACAATGAGCAGTTCTTC
CDR3 protein: CASSLGGPKGYNEQFF

D gene: -
clone size: -
CDR3 length: 14
J gene: TRBJ2-3
V gene: TRBV11-2
CDR3 DNA: TGTGCCAGCAGCTTAAATATCGGAGTGGATACGCAGTATTTT
CDR3 protein: CASSLNIGVDTQYF

D gene: TRBD1
clone size: -
CDR3 length: 16
J gene: TRBJ2-7
V gene: TRBV6-5
CDR3 DNA: TGTGCCAGCAGTTACTTTGTGACAGGGGTCTCCTACGAGCAGTACTTC
CDR3 protein: CASSYFVTGVSYEQYF

D gene: -
clone size: -
CDR3 length: 13
J gene: TRBJ1-1
V gene: TRBV7-6
CDR3 DNA: TGTGCCAGCAGCTTAGTTGCCCGAACTGAAGCTTTCTTT
CDR3 protein: CASSLVARTEAFF

D gene: -
clone size: -
CDR3 length: 11
J gene: TRBJ1-2
V gene: TRBV20-1
CDR3 DNA: TGCAGTGCTGGGATGGGAGTTGGCTACACCTTC
CDR3 protein: CSAGMGVGYTF

D gene: -
clone size: -
CDR3 length: 14
J gene: TRBJ1-4
V gene: TRBV30
CDR3 DNA: TGTGCCTGGAGTGTTGGGTCAACTAATGAAAAACTGTTTTTT
CDR3 protein: CAWSVGSTNEKLFF